Sequencing of this T cell receptor beta chain was carried out in a study of CD8+ T cells in alopecia areata (dated by TCRdb to 2016 to 2019). As for the study more broadly: Treated patients were enrolled in an open-label pilot trial of oral tofacitinib, 5 to 10 mg twice daily, for moderate-to-severe alopecia areata. Patients stayed on tofacitinib for 6 to 18 months and then had 6 months of follow-up off drug so that delayed response and recurrence could be assessed. The SALT score, which quantifies the percentage of affected scalp surface area, was used to measure disease severity in treated patients. High-throughput TCRbeta sequencing was used to examine T cell clonal expansion in alopecia areata in both the C3H/HeJ mouse model and human patients. In humans, TCRbeta sequencing was performed on scalp tissue and on sorted CD4+ and CD8+ peripheral blood T cells from healthy controls and from patients with patchy or totalis/universalis alopecia areata. Biopsies were taken from tofacitinib-treated patients at baseline and at 4 and 24 weeks of treatment, and a later scalp biopsy was taken in several of the tofacitinib-treated patients. Clonality in the scalp was compared among normal scalp (n=4), patchy alopecia areata scalp (n=8), and alopecia totalis/universalis scalp (n=8). The RNA source kit depended on sample type: the PAXgene miRNA kit for fixed scalp, the miRNeasy kit for PBMCs, and the RNeasy kit for mouse skin. TCRbeta CDR3 regions were amplified by immunoSEQ multiplex PCR with 35 Vbeta forward and 13 Jbeta reverse primers. What the authors observed across the whole study: Shared TCR sequences between patients were less evident than in mice, which may be partly attributable to HLA diversity in the patient population. The treated cohort was small, with a single nonresponder, so links between baseline CD8+ expansion and response need larger studies. Lesional scalp, especially in alopecia totalis/universalis, showed higher clonality and more expanded CD8+ clones than normal scalp, suggesting antigenic drive. During tofacitinib treatment, many expanded lesional clones stuck around in both scalp and blood, and this persistence may partly explain why relapse happens after treatment is stopped. Unlike mouse skin, where gammadelta T cells dominate, normal human skin contains resident alphabeta T cells that get sequenced too, which complicates analysis of the scalp TCR repertoire. Scalp clonality and the number of expanded CD8+ clones among the top 100 scalp clones were significantly decreased by tofacitinib.

This clone was counted only a few times. What antigen it recognizes has not been identified. Base-call qualities are not available, and no considerably larger clone is one nucleotide away. Sample time point, as interpreted from the label and publication: around 4 weeks on oral tofacitinib. The treatment or condition label on this specimen signifies: oral pan-JAK inhibitor, 5-10 mg twice daily. From alopecia areata patients, peripheral blood was collected along with lesional scalp punch biopsies. After PBMCs were isolated by density centrifugation and stained for CD3, CD4 and CD8, a FACSAria was used to sort CD4+ and CD8+ T cells. CDR1 and CDR2 are drawn from the germline V gene: MNHEY, SVGAGI. The CDR3 has 13 amino acids, counting the end cysteine and phenylalanine. This entry keeps only the CDR3 DNA: 39 bases, framed from base 1. V is clipped by 0 bases and J by 0 bases, and the sequence between their germline boundaries is 3 bases long.

Library prep was done by the immunoSEQ multiplex PCR assay. RNA was extracted from all samples and reverse transcribed into cDNA as template for TCR sequencing. First-strand cDNA was synthesized with SuperScript III using a 2:1 mix of oligo-dT and random hexamers. A synthetic immune receptor repertoire was used to gauge amplification bias, and whatever bias remained was removed computationally. The original pipeline was this. Raw reads were preprocessed to remove errors, and CDR3 was defined by IMGT conventions from the conserved cysteine to phenylalanine. Clonality was computed by normalizing Shannon entropy by log2 of the number of productive unique TCRs and subtracting the result from 1. Scalp TCRbeta sequences were cross-referenced with sorted blood CD4 and CD8 repertoires so that the CD4 or CD8 identity of scalp clones could be inferred. TCRdb limited this immuneACCESS table to in-frame rearrangements with V and J called. A share of clones is missing; checked studies link under half to unresolved V genes, and the rest is unexplained. V and J calls and clone size are as listed in that table; D and trimming were resolved from the DNA. This sample lists around 120,000 clones; 53% were detected once. About 0.5% of the sample is held by the ten biggest clonotypes.

The sample consisted of CD4+ T cells sorted from blood, taken at week 4, from a patient treated with tofacitinib. The source of this sequence is a human donor with alopecia areata. This sequence uses TRBV6-5 and TRBJ2-7; confidence is insufficient to name the D gene. The DNA sequence follows: TGTGCCAGCAGTTACTCTCCCTCCTACGAGCAGTACTTC. It translates to CASSYSPSYEQYF.